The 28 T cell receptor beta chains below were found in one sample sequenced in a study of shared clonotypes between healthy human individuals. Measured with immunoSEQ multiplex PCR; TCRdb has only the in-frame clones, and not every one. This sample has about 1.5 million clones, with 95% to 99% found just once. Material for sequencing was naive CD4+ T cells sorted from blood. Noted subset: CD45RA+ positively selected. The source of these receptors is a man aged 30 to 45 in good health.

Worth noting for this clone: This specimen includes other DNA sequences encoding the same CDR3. CDR3 sequence reads: CSTRDTSYEQYF. The CDR3 nucleotides are TGCAGCACCCGGGACACCTCCTACGAGCAGTACTTC. This rearrangement joins TRBV29-1 to TRBJ2-7; D is perhaps TRBD1 (6 bases). Germline CDR1 SQVTM, CDR2 ANQGSEA. The V gene lost 8 bases and the J gene lost 0 bases, with 11 bases spanning the gap. The CDR3 runs 12 residues.

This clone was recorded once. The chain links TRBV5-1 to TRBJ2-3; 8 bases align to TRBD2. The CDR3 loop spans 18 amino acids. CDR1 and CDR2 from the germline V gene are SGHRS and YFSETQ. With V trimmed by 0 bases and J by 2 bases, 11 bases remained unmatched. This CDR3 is CASSLARPGSGTTDTQYF. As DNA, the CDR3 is TGCGCCAGCAGCTTGGCCCGCCCGGGTAGCGGGACCACAGATACGCAGTATTTT.

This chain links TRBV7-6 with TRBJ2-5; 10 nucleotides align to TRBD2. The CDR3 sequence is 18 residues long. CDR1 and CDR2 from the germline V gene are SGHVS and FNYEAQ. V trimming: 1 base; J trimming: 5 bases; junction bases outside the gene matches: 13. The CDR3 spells CASSLVVSGRFGEETQYF. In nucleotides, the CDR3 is TGTGCCAGCAGCTTAGTAGTTAGCGGGAGGTTCGGGGAGGAGACCCAGTACTTC.

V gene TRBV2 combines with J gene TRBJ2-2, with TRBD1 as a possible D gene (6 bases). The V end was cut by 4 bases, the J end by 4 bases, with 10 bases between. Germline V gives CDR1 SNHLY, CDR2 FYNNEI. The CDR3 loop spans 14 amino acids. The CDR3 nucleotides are TGTGCCAGCAGTGCAGGGGCAGGCACCGGGGAGCTGTTTTTT. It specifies CASSAGAGTGELFF.

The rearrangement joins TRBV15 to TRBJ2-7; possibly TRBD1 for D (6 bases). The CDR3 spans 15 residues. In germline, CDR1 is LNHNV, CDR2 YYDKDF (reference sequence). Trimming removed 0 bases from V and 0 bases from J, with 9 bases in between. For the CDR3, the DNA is TGTGCCACCAGCAGAGAACCGGACAGCTCCTACGAGCAGTACTTC. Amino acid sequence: CATSREPDSSYEQYF.

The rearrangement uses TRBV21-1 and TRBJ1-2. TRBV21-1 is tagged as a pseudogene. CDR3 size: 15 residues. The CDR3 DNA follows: TGTGCCAGCAGCAACCCGAAACCCCCTCTATATGGCTACACCTTC. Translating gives CASSNPKPPLYGYTF.

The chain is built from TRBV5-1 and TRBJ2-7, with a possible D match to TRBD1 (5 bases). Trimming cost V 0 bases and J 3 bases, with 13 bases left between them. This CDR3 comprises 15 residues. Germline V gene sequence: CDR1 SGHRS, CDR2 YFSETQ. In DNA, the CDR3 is TGCGCCAGCAGCTTGGCCAAGGGGCATGACTACGAGCAGTACTTC. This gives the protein CASSLAKGHDYEQYF.

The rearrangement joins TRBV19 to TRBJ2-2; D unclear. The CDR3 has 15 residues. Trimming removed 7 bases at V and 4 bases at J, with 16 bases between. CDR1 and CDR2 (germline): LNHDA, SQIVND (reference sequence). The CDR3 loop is CASTKRLVGTGELFF. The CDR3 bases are TGTGCCAGTACCAAGAGGCTAGTGGGCACCGGGGAGCTGTTTTTT.

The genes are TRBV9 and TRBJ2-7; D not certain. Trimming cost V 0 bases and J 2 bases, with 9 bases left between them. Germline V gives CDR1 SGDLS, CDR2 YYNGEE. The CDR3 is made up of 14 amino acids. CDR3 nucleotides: TGTGCCAGCAGCGTAGGTCAGAGAGCCTACGAGCAGTACTTC. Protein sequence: CASSVGQRAYEQYF. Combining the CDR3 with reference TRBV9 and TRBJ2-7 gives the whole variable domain DSGVTQTPKHLITATGQRVTLRCSPRSGDLSVYWYQQSLDQGLQFLIQYYNGEERAKGNILERFSAQQFPDLHSELNLSSLELGDSALYFCASSVGQRAYEQYFGPGTRLTVT.

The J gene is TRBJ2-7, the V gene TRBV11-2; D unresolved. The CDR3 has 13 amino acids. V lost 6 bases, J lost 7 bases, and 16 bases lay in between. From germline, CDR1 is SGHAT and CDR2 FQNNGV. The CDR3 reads CASSRISKLEQYF. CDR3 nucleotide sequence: TGTGCCAGCAGTAGGATCAGCAAGCTTGAGCAGTACTTC.

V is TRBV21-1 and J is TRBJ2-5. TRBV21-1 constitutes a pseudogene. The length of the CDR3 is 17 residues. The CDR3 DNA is TGTGCCAGCGTCGGGGCCCAAAAAGGTAAGTTATATGAGACCCAGTACTTC. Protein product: CASVGAQKGKLYETQYF.

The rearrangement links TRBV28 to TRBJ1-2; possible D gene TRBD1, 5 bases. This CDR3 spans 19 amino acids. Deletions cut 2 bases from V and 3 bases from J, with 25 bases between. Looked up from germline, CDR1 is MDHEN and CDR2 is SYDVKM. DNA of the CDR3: TGTGCCAGCAGTTTAGTTATTTTGTCGGGGCAGACCTGGGACTATGGCTACACCTTC. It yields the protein CASSLVILSGQTWDYGYTF.

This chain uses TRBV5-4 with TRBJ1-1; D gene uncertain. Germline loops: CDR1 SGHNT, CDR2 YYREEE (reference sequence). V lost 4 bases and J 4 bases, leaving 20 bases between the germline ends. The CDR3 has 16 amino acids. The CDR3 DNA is TGTGCCAGCAGCCCCGACCCAGGAAGTCGGGGCACTGAAGCTTTCTTT. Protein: CASSPDPGSRGTEAFF.

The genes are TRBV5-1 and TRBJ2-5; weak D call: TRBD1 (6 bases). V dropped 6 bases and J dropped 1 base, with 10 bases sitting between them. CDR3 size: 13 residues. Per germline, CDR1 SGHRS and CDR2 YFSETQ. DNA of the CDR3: TGCGCCAGCAAGTGGGGGCCCCAAGAGACCCAGTACTTC. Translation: CASKWGPQETQYF.

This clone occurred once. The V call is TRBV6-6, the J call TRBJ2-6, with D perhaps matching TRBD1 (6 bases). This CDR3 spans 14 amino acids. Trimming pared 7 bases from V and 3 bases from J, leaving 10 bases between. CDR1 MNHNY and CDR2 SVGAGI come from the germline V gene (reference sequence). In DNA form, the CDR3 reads TGTGCCAGCAAACAGGGCGGTGGGGCCAACGTCCTGACTTTC. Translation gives CASKQGGGANVLTF.

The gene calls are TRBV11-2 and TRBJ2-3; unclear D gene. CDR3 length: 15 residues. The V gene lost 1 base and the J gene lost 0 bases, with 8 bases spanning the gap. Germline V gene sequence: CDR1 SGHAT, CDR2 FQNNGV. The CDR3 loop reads CASSLGQISTDTQYF. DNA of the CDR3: TGTGCCAGCAGCTTAGGGCAGATTAGCACAGATACGCAGTATTTT.

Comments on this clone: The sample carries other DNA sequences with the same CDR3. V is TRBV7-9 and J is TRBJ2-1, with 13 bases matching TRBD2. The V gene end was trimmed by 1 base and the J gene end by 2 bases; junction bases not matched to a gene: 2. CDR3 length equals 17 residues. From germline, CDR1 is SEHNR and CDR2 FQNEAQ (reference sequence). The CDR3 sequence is CASSLGGLAGTYNEQFF. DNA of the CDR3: TGTGCCAGCAGCTTAGGGGGACTAGCGGGGACCTACAATGAGCAGTTCTTC.

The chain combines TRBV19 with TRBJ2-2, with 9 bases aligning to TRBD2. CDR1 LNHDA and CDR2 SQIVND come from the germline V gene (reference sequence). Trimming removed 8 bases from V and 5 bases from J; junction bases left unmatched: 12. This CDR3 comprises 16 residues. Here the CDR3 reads CASLDRAGGFTGELFF. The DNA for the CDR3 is TGTGCCAGTCTTGATCGAGCGGGAGGATTTACCGGGGAGCTGTTTTTT.

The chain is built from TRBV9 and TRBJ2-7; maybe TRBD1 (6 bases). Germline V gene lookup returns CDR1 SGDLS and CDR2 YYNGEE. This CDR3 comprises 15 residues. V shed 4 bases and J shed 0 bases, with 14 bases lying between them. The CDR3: CASSPSGTYSYEQYF. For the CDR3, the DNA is TGTGCCAGCAGCCCTTCCGGGACATACTCCTACGAGCAGTACTTC.

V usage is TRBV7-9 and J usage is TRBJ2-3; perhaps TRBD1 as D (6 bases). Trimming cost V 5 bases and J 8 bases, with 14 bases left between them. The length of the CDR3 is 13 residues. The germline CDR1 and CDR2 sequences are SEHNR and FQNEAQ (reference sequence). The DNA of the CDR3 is TGTGCCAGCAGCATCCGACAGGTTCCTACGCAGTATTTT. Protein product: CASSIRQVPTQYF.

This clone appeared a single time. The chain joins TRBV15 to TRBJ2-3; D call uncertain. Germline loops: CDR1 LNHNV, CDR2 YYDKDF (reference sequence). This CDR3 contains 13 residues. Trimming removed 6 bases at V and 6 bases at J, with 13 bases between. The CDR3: CATRLPSKDTQYF. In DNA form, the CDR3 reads TGTGCCACCAGGTTGCCGAGCAAGGATACGCAGTATTTT.

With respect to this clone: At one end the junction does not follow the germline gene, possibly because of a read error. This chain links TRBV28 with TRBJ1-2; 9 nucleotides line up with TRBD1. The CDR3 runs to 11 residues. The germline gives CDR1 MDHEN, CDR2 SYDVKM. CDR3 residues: CASTEQGAIAF. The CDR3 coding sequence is TGTGCCAGCACCGAACAGGGGGCTATAGCCTTC.

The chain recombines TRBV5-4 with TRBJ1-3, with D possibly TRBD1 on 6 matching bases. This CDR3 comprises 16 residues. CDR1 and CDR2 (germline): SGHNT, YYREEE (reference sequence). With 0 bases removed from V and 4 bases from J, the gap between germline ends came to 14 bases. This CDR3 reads CASSLAPGGSGNTIYF. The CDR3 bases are TGTGCCAGCAGCTTGGCCCCCGGGGGCTCGGGAAACACCATATATTTT. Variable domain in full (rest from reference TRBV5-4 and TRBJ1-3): ETGVTQSPTHLIKTRGQQVTLRCSSQSGHNTVSWYQQALGQGPQFIFQYYREEENGRGNFPPRFSGLQFPNYSSELNVNALELDDSALYLCASSLAPGGSGNTIYFGEGSWLTVV.

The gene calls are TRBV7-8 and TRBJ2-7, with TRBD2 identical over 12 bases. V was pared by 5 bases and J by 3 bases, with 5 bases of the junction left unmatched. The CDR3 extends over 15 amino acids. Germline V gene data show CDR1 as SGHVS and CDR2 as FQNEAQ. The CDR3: CASSRLTSGSYEQYF. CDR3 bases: TGTGCCAGCAGCCGTTTGACTAGCGGGAGCTACGAGCAGTACTTC.

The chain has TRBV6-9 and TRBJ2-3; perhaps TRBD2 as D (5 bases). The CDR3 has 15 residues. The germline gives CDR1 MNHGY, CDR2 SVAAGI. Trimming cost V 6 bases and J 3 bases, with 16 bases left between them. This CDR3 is CASSLWPSGTDTQYF. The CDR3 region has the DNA TGTGCCAGCAGCCTATGGCCATCGGGAACAGATACGCAGTATTTT.

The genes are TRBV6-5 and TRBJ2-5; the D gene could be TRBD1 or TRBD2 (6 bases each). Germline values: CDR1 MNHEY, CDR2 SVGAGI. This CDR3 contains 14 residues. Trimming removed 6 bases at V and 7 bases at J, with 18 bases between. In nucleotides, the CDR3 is TGTGCCAGCAGGTCCCGAGGGGGGCGGGGGACCCAGTACTTC. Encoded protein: CASRSRGGRGTQYF.

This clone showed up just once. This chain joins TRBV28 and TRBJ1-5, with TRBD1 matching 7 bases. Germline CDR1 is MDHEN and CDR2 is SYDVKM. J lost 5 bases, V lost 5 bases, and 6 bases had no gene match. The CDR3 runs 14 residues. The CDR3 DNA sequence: TGTGCCAGCAGTATGGGACAGACCCATCAGCCCCAGCATTTT. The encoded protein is CASSMGQTHQPQHF.

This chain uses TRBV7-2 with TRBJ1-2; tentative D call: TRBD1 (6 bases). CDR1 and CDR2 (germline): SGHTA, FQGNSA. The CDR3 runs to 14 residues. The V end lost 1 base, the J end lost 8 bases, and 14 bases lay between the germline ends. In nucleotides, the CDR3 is TGTGCCAGCAGCTTAGGGGGGGCGGCCAGCGGCTACACCTTC. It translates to CASSLGGAASGYTF.